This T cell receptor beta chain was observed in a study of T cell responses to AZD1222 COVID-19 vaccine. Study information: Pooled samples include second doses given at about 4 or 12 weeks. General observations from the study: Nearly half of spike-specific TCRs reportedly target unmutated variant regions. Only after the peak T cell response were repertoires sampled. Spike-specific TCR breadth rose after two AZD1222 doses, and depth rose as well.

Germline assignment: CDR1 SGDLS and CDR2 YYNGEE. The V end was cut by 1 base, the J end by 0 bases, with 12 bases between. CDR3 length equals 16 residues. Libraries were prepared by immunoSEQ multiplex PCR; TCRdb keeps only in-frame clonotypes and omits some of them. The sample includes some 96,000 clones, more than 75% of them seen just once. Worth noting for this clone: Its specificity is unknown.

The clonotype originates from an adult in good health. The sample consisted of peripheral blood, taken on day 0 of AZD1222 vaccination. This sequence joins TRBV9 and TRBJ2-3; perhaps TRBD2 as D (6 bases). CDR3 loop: CASSVRSSDSTDTQYF. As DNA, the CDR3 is TGTGCCAGCAGCGTACGGTCTAGCGATAGCACAGATACGCAGTATTTT.